These 15 T cell receptor beta chains came from one sample sequenced in a study of PD-L1 blockade in urothelial cancer. Here immunoSEQ multiplex PCR was the method, and the copy in TCRdb shows in-frame clones only, minus some. The data show tens of thousands of clones, approximately 86% seen once. This material consisted of PBMCs, taken around atezolizumab (anti-PD-L1) treatment. The source is a woman aged 70-85 years with urothelial cancer.

J is TRBJ1-1 and V is TRBV9; D is possibly TRBD1 (6 bases). V shed 0 bases and J shed 0 bases, with 12 bases lying between them. The CDR3 has 16 residues. Germline CDR1 and CDR2: SGDLS and YYNGEE. The CDR3 nucleotides are TGTGCCAGCAGCGTAGTGGGAGGGGGGGTGAACACTGAAGCTTTCTTT. It yields the protein CASSVVGGGVNTEAFF.

This chain uses TRBV30 with TRBJ1-3; D call uncertain. This CDR3 has 13 amino acids. V was trimmed by 1 base and J by 0 bases, leaving 4 bases between them. Looked up from germline, CDR1 is GTSNPN and CDR2 is SVGIG (reference sequence). DNA of the CDR3: TGTGCCTGGAGTGGAGTCTCTGGAAACACCATATATTTT. This encodes CAWSGVSGNTIYF.

This chain connects TRBV9 to TRBJ2-3; 9 bases fit TRBD2. V shed 2 bases, J shed 4 bases, and the junction held 5 bases outside the gene matches. Germline lookup yields CDR1 SGDLS and CDR2 YYNGEE. The length of the CDR3 is 15 residues. CDR3 residues: CASSVAGGPADTQYF. CDR3 nucleotides: TGTGCCAGCAGCGTGGCGGGGGGGCCCGCAGATACGCAGTATTTT.

CDR3 nucleotide sequence: TGCGCCAGCAGCTGGGGGACTAGCCAAGAGACCCAGTACTTC. Residues: CASSWGTSQETQYF. V and J are TRBV5-1 and TRBJ2-5; 8 bases are shared with TRBD2. CDR3 length equals 14 residues. After removal of 3 bases from V and 1 base from J, the junction contained 2 bases not matched to a gene. Germline loops: CDR1 SGHRS, CDR2 YFSETQ.

The chain links TRBV19 to TRBJ2-1; no definite D call. The CDR3 loop spans 15 amino acids. Germline V gene data show CDR1 as LNHDA and CDR2 as SQIVND (reference sequence). Trimming shortened V by 1 base and J by 4 bases, and 11 bases separated the two germline ends. In DNA, the CDR3 is TGTGCCAGTAGTATAGGGGCAGACGAATACAATGAGCAGTTCTTC. Its protein product is CASSIGADEYNEQFF. Together with reference TRBV19 and TRBJ2-1, the CDR3 gives the full variable domain: DGGITQSPKYLFRKEGQNVTLSCEQNLNHDAMYWYRQDPGQGLRLIYYSQIVNDFQKGDIAEGYSVSREKKESFPLTVTSAQKNPTAFYLCASSIGADEYNEQFFGPGTRLTVL.

The chain employs TRBV10-3 and TRBJ2-7; TRBD2 agrees at 7 bases. Germline CDR1 ENHRY, CDR2 SYGVKD. This CDR3 has 16 amino acids. V lost 2 bases, J lost 2 bases, and 9 bases stayed unmatched. This CDR3 reads CAISEGEGQGAYEQYF. In DNA, the CDR3 is TGTGCCATCAGTGAGGGGGAGGGGCAGGGAGCCTACGAGCAGTACTTC.

This clone occurred once. The rearrangement links TRBV10-2 to TRBJ2-7; the D is unclear. The V end was cut by 2 bases, the J end by 5 bases, with 7 bases between. The CDR3 sequence is 12 residues long. The germline CDR1 and CDR2 sequences are WSHSY and SAAADI. For the CDR3, the DNA is TGCGCCAGCAGTGAGATCCAGGACGAGCAGTACTTC. It is translated as CASSEIQDEQYF.

The chain couples TRBV5-1 to TRBJ1-1, with a weak D call TRBD1 (5 bases). Germline V gives CDR1 SGHRS, CDR2 YFSETQ. V lost 2 bases and J lost 3, with 11 bases in between. The CDR3 runs to 14 residues. The CDR3 here is CASSLAGQDTEAFF. In DNA, the CDR3 is TGCGCCAGCAGCTTAGCGGGGCAGGACACTGAAGCTTTCTTT.

The chain joins TRBV13 to TRBJ2-7; 9 bases are shared with TRBD2. V gave up 2 bases and J gave up 1 base; unmatched junction bases: 6. The CDR3 runs to 16 residues. CDR1 and CDR2 (germline): PRHDT, FYEKMQ (reference sequence). The CDR3 reads CASSLWLAGKSYEQYF. CDR3 in DNA: TGTGCCAGCAGCTTATGGCTAGCGGGAAAATCCTACGAGCAGTACTTC.

This sequence joins TRBV4-1 and TRBJ2-3; D may be TRBD2 (5 bases). V shed 4 bases and J shed 0 bases, with 11 bases lying between them. This CDR3 has 15 amino acids. The germline CDR1 and CDR2 sequences are MGHRA and YSYEKL. The CDR3 bases are TGCGCCAGCAGCCGCGGGCCCTTAAGCACAGATACGCAGTATTTT. Translated, it gives CASSRGPLSTDTQYF.

V usage is TRBV11-2 and J usage is TRBJ2-7; TRBD2 is a possible D gene (5 bases). This CDR3 spans 15 amino acids. Germline CDR1 reads SGHAT; CDR2 reads FQNNGV. The V end was cut by 1 base, the J end by 2 bases, with 12 bases between. DNA for the CDR3: TGTGCCAGCAGCTTAGGGCTAGCCAACACCTACGAGCAGTACTTC. Translation gives CASSLGLANTYEQYF.

The chain uses TRBV27 and TRBJ1-1, with 7 positions matching TRBD1. Germline trimming cut 8 bases from V and 2 bases from J; bases unmatched to any gene: 5. The CDR3 extends over 13 amino acids. Looked up from germline, CDR1 is MNHEY and CDR2 is SMNVEV (reference sequence). The CDR3 is CASRDRFNTEAFF. CDR3 nucleotide sequence: TGTGCCAGCCGGGACAGATTCAACACTGAAGCTTTCTTT.

The J gene is TRBJ2-1, the V gene TRBV2; TRBD1 is a possible D gene (6 bases). The CDR3 contains 17 residues. Germline V lookup: CDR1 SNHLY, CDR2 FYNNEI. Trimming left V 2 bases short and J 1 base short, with 15 bases between. The CDR3 reads CASSEWPPGDSYNEQFF. For the CDR3, the DNA is TGTGCCAGCAGTGAATGGCCCCCAGGGGATTCCTACAATGAGCAGTTCTTC.

The chain links TRBV7-9 to TRBJ2-3; 7 nucleotides line up with TRBD2. CDR1 and CDR2 from the germline V gene are SEHNR and FQNEAQ (reference sequence). This CDR3 spans 13 amino acids. The V and J ends lost 3 bases and 5 bases, in that order; junction bases with no gene match: 2. This chain's CDR3 is CASSFREVDTQYF. CDR3 in DNA: TGTGCCAGCAGCTTTCGGGAGGTAGATACGCAGTATTTT.

This rearrangement joins TRBV5-1 to TRBJ2-1; TRBD1 matches 7 bases. V gave up 4 bases and J gave up 2 bases; unmatched junction bases: 12. The CDR3 covers 17 residues. Germline CDR1 is SGHRS and CDR2 is YFSETQ. This chain's CDR3 is CASSPDPGGKAYNEQFF. In DNA form, the CDR3 reads TGCGCCAGCAGCCCAGATCCAGGGGGAAAAGCCTACAATGAGCAGTTCTTC.